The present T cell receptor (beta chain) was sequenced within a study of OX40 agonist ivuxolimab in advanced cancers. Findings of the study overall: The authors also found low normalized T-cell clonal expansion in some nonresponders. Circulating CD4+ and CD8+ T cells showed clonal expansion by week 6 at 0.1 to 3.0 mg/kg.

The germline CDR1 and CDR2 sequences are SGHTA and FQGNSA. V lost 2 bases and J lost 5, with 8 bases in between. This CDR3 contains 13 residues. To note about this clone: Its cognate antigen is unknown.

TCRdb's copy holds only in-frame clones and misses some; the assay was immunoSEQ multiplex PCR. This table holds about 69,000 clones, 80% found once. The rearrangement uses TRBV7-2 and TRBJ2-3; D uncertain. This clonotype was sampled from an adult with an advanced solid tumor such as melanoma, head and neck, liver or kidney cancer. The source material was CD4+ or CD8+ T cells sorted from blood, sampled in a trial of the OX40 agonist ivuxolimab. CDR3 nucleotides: TGTGCCAGCAGCTTATCACCGGGAGATACGCAGTATTTT. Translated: CASSLSPGDTQYF.